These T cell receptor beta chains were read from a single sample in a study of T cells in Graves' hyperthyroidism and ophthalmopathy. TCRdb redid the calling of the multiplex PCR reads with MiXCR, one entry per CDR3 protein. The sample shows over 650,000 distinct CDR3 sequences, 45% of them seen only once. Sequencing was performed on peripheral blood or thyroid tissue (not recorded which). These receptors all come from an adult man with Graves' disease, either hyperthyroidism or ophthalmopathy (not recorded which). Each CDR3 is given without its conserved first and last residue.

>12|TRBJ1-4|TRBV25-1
ASRSGAANEKLF
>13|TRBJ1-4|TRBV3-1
ASSQWTGAYEKLF
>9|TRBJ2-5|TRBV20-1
SASNLETQY
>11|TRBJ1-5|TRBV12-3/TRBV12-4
ASSFLSNQPQH
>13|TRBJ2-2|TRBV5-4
ANSLPTSGSGELF
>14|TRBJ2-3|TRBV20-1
SARMVAGGSTDTQY
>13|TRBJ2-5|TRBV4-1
ASSQAGGIGETQY
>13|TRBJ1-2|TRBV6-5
ASSSRPNVNYGYT
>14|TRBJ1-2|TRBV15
ATSTDRGNVGYGYT
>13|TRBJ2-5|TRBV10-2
ASSDLGRGKETQY
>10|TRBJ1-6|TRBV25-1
ASETGSSPLH
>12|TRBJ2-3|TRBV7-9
ASTKVAATDTQY
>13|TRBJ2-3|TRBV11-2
ASSLGQGAGDTQY
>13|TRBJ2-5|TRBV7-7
ASSSQPGRWETQY
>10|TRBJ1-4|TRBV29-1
SVGDRGEKLF
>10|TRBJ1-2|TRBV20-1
SARTGTGGIT
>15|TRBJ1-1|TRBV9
ASSVESDRPQATEAF
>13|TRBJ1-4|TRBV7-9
ASSLGVGSDEKLF
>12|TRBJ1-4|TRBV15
ATSEGLAGEKLF
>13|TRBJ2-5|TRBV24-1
ATSDWGTGRETQY
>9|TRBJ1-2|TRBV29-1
SVAGNYGYT
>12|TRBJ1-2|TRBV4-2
ASSRTGLGNGYT
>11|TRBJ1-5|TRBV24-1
ATSDWGNQPQH
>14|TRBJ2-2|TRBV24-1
ATSDPEILNTGELF
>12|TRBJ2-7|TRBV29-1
SVEGASGAYEQY
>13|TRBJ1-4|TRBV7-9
ASSRGTGGNEKLF
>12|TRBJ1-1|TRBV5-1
ASSRGDGTYEAF
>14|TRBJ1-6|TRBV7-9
ASSQERGHWNSPLH
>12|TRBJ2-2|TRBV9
ASSVASGAGELF
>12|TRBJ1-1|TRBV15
ATSRGDRYTEAF
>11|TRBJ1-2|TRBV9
ASSEGPGAGNT
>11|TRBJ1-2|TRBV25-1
ASRWGQGSGYT
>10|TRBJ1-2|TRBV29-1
SVINSDYHYT
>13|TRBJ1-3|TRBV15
ATSKAISSGNTIY
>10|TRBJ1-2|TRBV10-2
ASVGVDYGYT
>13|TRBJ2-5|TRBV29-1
SASNSGVLVETQY
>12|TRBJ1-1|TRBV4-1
ASSQDGVNTEAF
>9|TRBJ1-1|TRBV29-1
SLSGGTEAF
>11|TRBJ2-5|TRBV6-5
ASIGTGQETQY
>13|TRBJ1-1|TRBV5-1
ASSLGGAGNTEAF
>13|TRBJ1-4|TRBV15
ATSRPGQGDEKLF
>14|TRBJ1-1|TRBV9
ASSVGGDRGETEAF
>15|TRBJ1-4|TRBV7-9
ASSLVLGRTRHEKLF
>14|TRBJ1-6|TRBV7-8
ASSLGQKIYNSPLH
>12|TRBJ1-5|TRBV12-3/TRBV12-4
ASSPGQGRQPQH
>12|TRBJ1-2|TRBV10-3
AISGRGRNYGYT
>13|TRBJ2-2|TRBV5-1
ASSLGQGETGELF